This entry lists 15 T cell receptor beta chains sequenced from one sample in a study of T cells in Graves' hyperthyroidism and ophthalmopathy. Regions amplified from RNA transcripts were the TCR beta CDR3 regions. The TCR CDR3 was amplified in a first-round RT-PCR using the HTBI primer set. TCRdb recomputed calls from the multiplex PCR reads with MiXCR, one row per CDR3 protein. The sample lists hundreds of thousands of distinct CDR3 sequences, around 20% occurring once. The sequenced sample was blood. The receptor source for this set is a man aged 25-45 years with Graves' ophthalmopathy.

V and J are TRBV4-1 and TRBJ2-7, with a tentative D call TRBD1 (6 bases). From germline, CDR1 is MGHRA and CDR2 YSYEKL. This CDR3 contains 13 residues. Between the trimmed V and J ends, which lost 2 bases and 3 bases, there was a span of 8 bases. For the CDR3, the DNA is TGCGCCAGCAGCCAACCAGGGGTCTACGAGCAGTACTTC. It yields the protein CASSQPGVYEQYF.

This clonotype was counted only a few times. The rearrangement joins TRBV30 to TRBJ2-2; D call uncertain. The CDR3 covers 11 residues. Germline loops: CDR1 GTSNPN, CDR2 SVGIG (reference sequence). V lost 5 bases and J lost 6, with 7 bases in between. DNA of the CDR3: TGTGCCTGGGCCAGTTCCGGGGAGCTGTTTTTT. Protein product: CAWASSGELFF.

This clonotype was detected only a few times. The genes are TRBV20-1 and TRBJ2-1, with D possibly being TRBD2 (6 bases). Germline V gene sequence: CDR1 DFQATT, CDR2 SNEGSKA (reference sequence). This CDR3 has 17 residues. V lost 5 bases and J lost 0, with 20 bases in between. CDR3 region: CSAVLASDQTSYNEQFF. DNA for the CDR3: TGCAGTGCTGTACTAGCTAGCGACCAGACCTCCTACAATGAGCAGTTCTTC.

This clonotype has a count of ten or more. This chain links TRBV27 with TRBJ2-2; perhaps D is TRBD1 or TRBD2 (5 bases each). The CDR3 contains 15 residues. The V gene's germline CDR1 is MNHEY and CDR2 SMNVEV (reference sequence). V was pared by 5 bases and J by 4 bases, with 14 bases between. CDR3 sequence reads: CASSPLWDGTGELFF. Written as DNA, the CDR3 is TGTGCCAGCAGTCCCCTTTGGGACGGCACCGGGGAGCTGTTTTTT.

This clonotype was found a few times. The chain carries TRBV6-1 and TRBJ2-6; D is tentatively TRBD1 or TRBD2 (5 bases each). The germline V gene encodes CDR1 MNHNS and CDR2 SASEGT. Trimming shortened V by 6 bases and J by 1 base, and 10 bases separated the two germline ends. This CDR3 spans 15 amino acids. CDR3 coding DNA: TGTGCCAGCAGGGCTGGGGGTTCTGGGGCCAACGTCCTGACTTTC. Protein: CASRAGGSGANVLTF.

This clonotype was detected many times. The chain recombines TRBV6-1 with TRBJ2-1, with no clear D. With 8 bases removed from V and 1 base from J, the gap between germline ends came to 9 bases. The germline V gene has CDR1 MNHNS and CDR2 SASEGT. This CDR3 contains 13 residues. The CDR3 region is CASEERSYNEQFF. CDR3 nucleotide sequence: TGTGCCAGCGAGGAACGATCCTACAATGAGCAGTTCTTC.

This clonotype was seen many times. J is TRBJ2-1 and V is TRBV28, with a possible D match to TRBD2 (6 bases). Trimming stripped 7 bases from V and 6 bases from J, with 7 bases between. The CDR3 totals 11 residues. In germline, CDR1 is MDHEN, CDR2 SYDVKM. The CDR3 reads CASTGVNEQFF. In nucleotides, the CDR3 is TGTGCCAGCACGGGGGTCAATGAGCAGTTCTTC.

In this sample, this clonotype turned up many times. J is TRBJ2-1 and V is TRBV6-1; tentatively, D is TRBD1 or TRBD2 (5 bases each). Germline V gene lookup returns CDR1 MNHNS and CDR2 SASEGT. The germline V and J ends were trimmed by 1 base and 6 bases, with 10 bases remaining between them. There are 14 residues in the CDR3. CDR3 DNA: TGTGCCAGCAGTGAAGGGGGGTTGGGCAATGAGCAGTTCTTC. It specifies CASSEGGLGNEQFF.

This rearrangement joins TRBV3-1 to TRBJ1-6; 8 bases are a match to TRBD1. This CDR3 region has 14 residues. CDR1 and CDR2 (germline): LGHDT, YNNKEL (reference sequence). V lost 4 bases and J lost 11; bases outside the gene matches: 7. CDR3 DNA sequence: TGTGCCAGCAGCCCCCGGACAGGGTTGGCACCCCTCCACTTT. This codes for CASSPRTGLAPLHF.

This clonotype has at least ten counts. The genes are TRBV11-2 and TRBJ2-2; TRBD1 might be the D (5 bases). V gave up 8 bases and J gave up 6 bases, with 10 bases separating them. The germline V gene has CDR1 SGHAT and CDR2 FQNNGV. This CDR3 contains 12 residues. The CDR3 bases are TGTGCCAGCGACAGTCGTGCCGGGGAGCTGTTTTTT. It yields the protein CASDSRAGELFF.

V is TRBV20-1 and J is TRBJ2-7; 7 bases are a match to TRBD1. V was clipped by 2 bases and J by 0 bases; unmatched bases: 7. CDR3 size: 15 residues. The germline V gene encodes CDR1 DFQATT and CDR2 SNEGSKA (reference sequence). The CDR3 protein is CSARSTGKVSYEQYF. In nucleotides, the CDR3 is TGCAGTGCTAGATCGACAGGGAAGGTCTCCTACGAGCAGTACTTC.

This clonotype was counted at least ten times. The chain has TRBV12-3 or TRBV12-4 and TRBJ2-3; the D is unclear. The CDR3 sequence is 13 residues long. The V end lost 7 bases, the J end lost 2 bases, and 10 bases lay between the germline ends. The DNA for the CDR3 is TGTGCCAGCACCTTCCCGACCACAGATACGCAGTATTTT. Amino acid sequence: CASTFPTTDTQYF.

This chain joins TRBV6-1 and TRBJ2-1; no definite D call. V lost 5 bases to trimming and J lost 6 bases, with 17 bases between them. Germline values: CDR1 MNHNS, CDR2 SASEGT. There are 15 residues in the CDR3. CDR3 amino acids: CASSLGGRVSNEQFF. The CDR3, as DNA: TGTGCCAGCAGTCTCGGCGGCAGAGTATCCAATGAGCAGTTCTTC.

V gene TRBV7-9 combines with J gene TRBJ2-3; 9 bases map to TRBD2. CDR3 length: 19 residues. With 5 bases clipped from V and 3 bases from J, the junction kept 18 bases outside the gene matches. Germline CDR1 reads SEHNR; CDR2 reads FQNEAQ (reference sequence). CDR3 amino acids: CASSTKRVLAGVGTDTQYF. In DNA form, the CDR3 reads TGTGCCAGCAGCACCAAGCGAGTATTAGCGGGAGTTGGGACAGATACGCAGTATTTT.

There are many counts of this clonotype. The chain combines TRBV11-2 with TRBJ2-7; tentative D call: TRBD2 (5 bases). From germline, CDR1 is SGHAT and CDR2 FQNNGV. Trimming took 5 bases from V and 0 from J, leaving 17 bases between them. The length of the CDR3 is 16 residues. CDR3 protein: CASSLLRSGLSYEQYF. The CDR3 region has the DNA TGTGCCAGCAGCCTCCTCCGAAGCGGCCTCTCCTACGAGCAGTACTTC.